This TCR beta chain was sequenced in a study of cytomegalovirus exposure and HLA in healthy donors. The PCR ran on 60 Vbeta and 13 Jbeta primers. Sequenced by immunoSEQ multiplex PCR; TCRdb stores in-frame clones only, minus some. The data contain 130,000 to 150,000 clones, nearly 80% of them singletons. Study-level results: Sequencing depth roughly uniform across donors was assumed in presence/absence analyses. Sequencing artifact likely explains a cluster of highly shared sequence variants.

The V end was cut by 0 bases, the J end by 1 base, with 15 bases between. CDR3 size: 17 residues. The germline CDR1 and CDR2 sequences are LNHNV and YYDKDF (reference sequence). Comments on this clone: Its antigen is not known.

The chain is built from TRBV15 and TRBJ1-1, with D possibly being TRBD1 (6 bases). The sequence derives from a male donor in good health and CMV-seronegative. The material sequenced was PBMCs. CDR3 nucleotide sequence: TGTGCCACCAGCAGAGATCTTGGACAGAACACGAACACTGAAGCTTTCTTT. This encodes CATSRDLGQNTNTEAFF.